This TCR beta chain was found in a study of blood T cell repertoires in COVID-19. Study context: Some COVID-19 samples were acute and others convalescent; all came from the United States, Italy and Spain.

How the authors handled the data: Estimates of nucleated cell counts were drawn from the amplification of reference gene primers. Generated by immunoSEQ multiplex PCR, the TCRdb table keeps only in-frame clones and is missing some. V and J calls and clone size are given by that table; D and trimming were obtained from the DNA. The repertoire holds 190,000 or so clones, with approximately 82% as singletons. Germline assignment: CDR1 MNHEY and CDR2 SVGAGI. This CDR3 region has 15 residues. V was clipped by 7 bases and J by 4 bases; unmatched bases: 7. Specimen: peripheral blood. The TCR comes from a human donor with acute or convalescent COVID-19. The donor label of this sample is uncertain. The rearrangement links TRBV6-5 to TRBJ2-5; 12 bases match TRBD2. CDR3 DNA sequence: TGTGCCAGCACCTTGACTAGCGGGAGCCCAGAGACCCAGTACTTC. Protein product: CASTLTSGSPETQYF.